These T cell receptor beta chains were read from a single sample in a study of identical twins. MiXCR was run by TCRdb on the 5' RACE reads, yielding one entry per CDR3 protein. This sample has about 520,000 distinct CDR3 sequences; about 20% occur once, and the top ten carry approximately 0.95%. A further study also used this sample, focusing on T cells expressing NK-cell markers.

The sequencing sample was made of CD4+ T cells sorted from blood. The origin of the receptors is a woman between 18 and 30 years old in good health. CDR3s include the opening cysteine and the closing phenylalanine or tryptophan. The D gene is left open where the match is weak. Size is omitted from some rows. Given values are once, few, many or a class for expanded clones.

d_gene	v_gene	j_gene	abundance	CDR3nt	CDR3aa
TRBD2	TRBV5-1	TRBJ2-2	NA	TGCGCCAGCAGCACCGGACTAGCGGGAGTGGAGGAGCTGTTTTTT	CASSTGLAGVEELFF
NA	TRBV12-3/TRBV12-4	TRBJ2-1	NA	TGTGCCAGCAGATCTCCTGACAGGCACAATGAGCAGTTCTTC	CASRSPDRHNEQFF
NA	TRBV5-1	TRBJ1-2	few	TGCGCCAGCAGCTTGGCCTTACAGGGACATGGCTACACCTTC	CASSLALQGHGYTF
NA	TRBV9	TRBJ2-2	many	TGTGCCAGCAGCGTAGAAGGCCGGGGATCCGGGGAGCTGTTTTTT	CASSVEGRGSGELFF
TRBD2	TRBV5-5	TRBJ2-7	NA	TGTGCCAGCAGCCTGGGACTAGCGGTCTACGAGCAGTACTTC	CASSLGLAVYEQYF
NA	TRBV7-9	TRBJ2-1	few	TGTGCCAGCACCCCCGGGCCTAGAAAACAAGGGAATGAGCAGTTCTTC	CASTPGPRKQGNEQFF
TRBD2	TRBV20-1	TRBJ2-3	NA	TGCAGTGCTCATTTAGCGGGGGTGGGTACGCAGTATTTT	CSAHLAGVGTQYF
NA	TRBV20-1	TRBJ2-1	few	TGCAGTGCTAGACTCCCCGAACTCTCAGATGAGCAGTTCTTC	CSARLPELSDEQFF
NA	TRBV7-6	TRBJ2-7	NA	TGTGCCAGCAGCCCCGCAAGGGAACCAGGTGCCTACGAGCAGTACTTC	CASSPAREPGAYEQYF
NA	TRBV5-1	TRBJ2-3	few	TGCGCCAGCAGCTTGACGGCGGGGGCCCCCCCCGATACGCAGTATTTT	CASSLTAGAPPDTQYF
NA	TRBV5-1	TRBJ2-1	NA	TGCGCCAGCAGCTTTGGGGTGGGATCCTACAATGAGCAGTTCTTC	CASSFGVGSYNEQFF
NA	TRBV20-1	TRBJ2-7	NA	TGCAGTGCTACCGGAGAGGGGGTGGCCTACGAGCAGTACTTC	CSATGEGVAYEQYF
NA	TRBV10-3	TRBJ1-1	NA	TGTGCCATCAGTGAGGAAGCAGAGGGTAGTGATGCTTTCTTT	CAISEEAEGSDAFF
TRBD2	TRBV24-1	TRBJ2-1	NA	TGTGCCACCAGTGATAGTAGCGGGAGTTCCCGGGCTCAGCAGTTCTTC	CATSDSSGSSRAQQFF
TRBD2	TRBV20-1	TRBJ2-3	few	TGCAGTGCCAAACCCGGGACTAGCGGGGAAACCCCGTATTTT	CSAKPGTSGETPYF
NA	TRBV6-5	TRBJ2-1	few	TGTGCCAGCAGTTACTCGCACTCCCCGGGAAGTGAGCAGTTCTTC	CASSYSHSPGSEQFF
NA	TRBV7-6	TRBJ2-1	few	TGTGCCAGCAGCTTTGGGTGGGGGGCTGCATACAATGAGCAGTTCTTC	CASSFGWGAAYNEQFF
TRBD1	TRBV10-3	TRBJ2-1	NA	TGTGCCATCAGACAGGGGGACTACAATGAGCAGTTCTTC	CAIRQGDYNEQFF
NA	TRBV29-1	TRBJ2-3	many	TGCAGCGTTGACGGAGATACGCAGTATTTT	CSVDGDTQYF
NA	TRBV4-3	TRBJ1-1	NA	TGCGCCAGCAGCCAAGGCCCGACTGAAGCTTTCTTT	CASSQGPTEAFF
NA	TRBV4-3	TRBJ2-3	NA	TGCGCCAGCAGCCCTGAACCCAGCGGAGGCCTTTCTACGCAGTATTTT	CASSPEPSGGLSTQYF
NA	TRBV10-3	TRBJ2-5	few	TGTGCCATCAGGTCGGGAGAAAGGGGGGAAGAGACCCAGTACTTC	CAIRSGERGEETQYF
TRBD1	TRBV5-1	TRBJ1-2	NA	TGCGCCAGCAGCTTCGGGGACAGGTTCGATGGCTACACCTTC	CASSFGDRFDGYTF
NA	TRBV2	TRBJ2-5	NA	TGTGCCAGCAGTGGGAATCCACAAGAGACCCAGTACTTC	CASSGNPQETQYF
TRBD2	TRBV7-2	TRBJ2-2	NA	TGTGCCAGCAGCCCTAGCGGGAGGGGTACCGGGGAGCTGTTTTTT	CASSPSGRGTGELFF
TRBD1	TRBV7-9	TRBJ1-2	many	TGTGCCAGCAGCTCGCGGGACAGGAGCGCCTATGGCTACACCTTC	CASSSRDRSAYGYTF
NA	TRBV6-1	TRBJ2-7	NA	TGTGCCAGCAGTGAAAATGTGTCCTACGGGCAGTACTTC	CASSENVSYGQYF
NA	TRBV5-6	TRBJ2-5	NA	TGTGCCAGCAGCTCGGGACTTGGGGCCCAGTACTTC	CASSSGLGAQYF
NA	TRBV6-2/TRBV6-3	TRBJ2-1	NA	TGTGCCAGCAGTTACTCTGTCGGGAGAAGGTCCTACAATGAGCAGTTCTTC	CASSYSVGRRSYNEQFF
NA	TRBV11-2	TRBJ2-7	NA	TGTGCCAGCAGCAACGCTCCGGGGACCTTAGGGGAGCAGTACTTC	CASSNAPGTLGEQYF
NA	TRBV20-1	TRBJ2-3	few	TGCAGTGCGGGTCTCCCAGTCACAGATACGCAGTATTTT	CSAGLPVTDTQYF
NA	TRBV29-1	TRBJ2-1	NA	TGCAGCGCCGGAATGGTGCCCAACAATGAGCAGTTCTTC	CSAGMVPNNEQFF
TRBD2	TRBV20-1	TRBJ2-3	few	TGCAGTGTCCTGACTAGCGGGGGGGGAGATACGCAGTATTTT	CSVLTSGGGDTQYF